Following are 17 T cell receptor beta chains from one sample sequenced in a study of blood T cell repertoires in COVID-19. Profiled with immunoSEQ multiplex PCR; TCRdb holds only in-frame clones, not every one. The sample yields 200,000 to 300,000 clones, approximately 80% seen once. Sequenced input: peripheral blood. These TCRs come from a woman aged 18-35 years with acute or convalescent COVID-19.

This chain uses TRBV25-1 with TRBJ2-3; the match to TRBD1 covers 8 bases. In germline, CDR1 is MGHDK, CDR2 SYGVNS. This CDR3 region has 14 residues. J lost 3 bases, V lost 4 bases, and 3 bases had no gene match. CDR3 in amino acids: CASSGGQGTDTQYF. CDR3 bases: TGTGCCAGCAGTGGAGGACAGGGTACAGATACGCAGTATTTT.

This clone occurred once. J is TRBJ1-4 and V is TRBV5-1; 9 nucleotides match TRBD1. The CDR3 extends over 16 amino acids. V dropped 0 bases and J dropped 4; count of bases not matched to a gene: 4. Germline CDR1 reads SGHRS; CDR2 reads YFSETQ. The CDR3 nucleotides are TGCGCCAGCAGCTTGGACACAGGGGGCTTTAATGAAAAACTGTTTTTT. It codes for CASSLDTGGFNEKLFF.

As to this clone: Other DNA sequences within the sample encode an identical CDR3. The V and J genes are TRBV7-2 and TRBJ2-7; 7 nucleotides line up with TRBD1. Per the germline V gene, CDR1 is SGHTA and CDR2 is FQGNSA. The length of the CDR3 is 14 residues. Trimming removed 1 base from V and 1 base from J; junction bases left unmatched: 1. The CDR3 DNA is TGTGCCAGCAGCTTAGAGGGACAGTCCTACGAGCAGTACTTC. Amino acids: CASSLEGQSYEQYF.

The chain uses TRBV7-9 and TRBJ2-5, with TRBD1 identical over 9 bases. The V segment lost 5 bases and the J segment 5 bases; nucleotides outside the gene matches: 6. CDR1 and CDR2 (germline): SEHNR, FQNEAQ (reference sequence). CDR3 size: 14 residues. The CDR3 loop is CASSMTGGGETQYF. For the CDR3, the DNA is TGTGCCAGCAGCATGACAGGGGGAGGTGAGACCCAGTACTTC.

For this clone: Other nucleotide sequences from this sample produce the same CDR3. The chain is built from TRBV12-3 or TRBV12-4 and TRBJ2-5; 7 bases agree with TRBD2. The CDR3 is made up of 13 amino acids. The ends lost 6 bases at V and 3 bases at J; junction bases unmatched: 4. The CDR3 coding sequence is TGTGCCAGCAGCCGACTAGCCAAAGAGACCCAGTACTTC. Protein sequence: CASSRLAKETQYF.

In DNA form, the CDR3 reads TGTGCCAGCAGCTTGGACACGACAGATACGCAGTATTTT. As protein: CASSLDTTDTQYF. The genes are TRBV7-9 and TRBJ2-3; D perhaps matches TRBD1 (5 bases). CDR3 size: 13 residues. V was pared by 3 bases and J by 3 bases, with 7 bases between. Germline CDR1 is SEHNR and CDR2 is FQNEAQ (reference sequence).

V is TRBV21-1 and J is TRBJ1-1; TRBD1 is the table's D call, not checked against the DNA. TRBV21-1 is a listed pseudogene. This CDR3 comprises 15 residues. CDR3 in amino acids: CASSSRQGSNTEAFF. CDR3 bases: TGTGCCAGCAGCAGTCGACAGGGGTCGAACACTGAAGCTTTCTTT.

The chain employs TRBV27 and TRBJ1-1; no definite D call. The germline gives CDR1 MNHEY, CDR2 SMNVEV (reference sequence). Trimming stripped 4 bases from V and 2 bases from J, with 8 bases between. There are 13 residues in the CDR3. CDR3 amino acids: CASSSTANTEAFF. The CDR3 bases are TGTGCCAGCAGTTCTACAGCCAACACTGAAGCTTTCTTT.

The chain recombines TRBV29-1 with TRBJ2-7; a possible D gene is TRBD1 (6 bases). Deletions cut 4 bases from V and 6 bases from J, with 13 bases between. The CDR3 runs to 12 residues. The germline gives CDR1 SQVTM, CDR2 ANQGSEA. Here the CDR3 DNA reads TGCAGCGTTGGAACAGGGTTTGGCGAGCAGTACTTC. Its translation is CSVGTGFGEQYF.

The chain uses TRBV6-5 and TRBJ1-2; 9 bases fit TRBD1. This CDR3 has 15 residues. Germline lookup yields CDR1 MNHEY and CDR2 SVGAGI. Germline trimming cut 2 bases from V and 3 bases from J; bases unmatched to any gene: 4. CDR3 loop: CASSYGGQGDYGYTF. CDR3 nucleotides: TGTGCCAGCAGTTACGGGGGACAGGGTGACTATGGCTACACCTTC.

J is TRBJ2-3 and V is TRBV5-1; 9 bases line up with TRBD2. The V and J ends lost 4 bases and 6 bases, in that order; junction bases with no gene match: 6. The CDR3 spans 14 residues. CDR1 SGHRS and CDR2 YFSETQ come from the germline V gene. CDR3 loop: CASSKGLATDTQYF. The CDR3 coding sequence is TGCGCCAGCAGCAAGGGACTAGCAACCGATACGCAGTATTTT.

J is TRBJ1-1 and V is TRBV9; D possibly corresponds to TRBD1 (5 bases). V lost 5 bases to trimming and J lost 4 bases, with 12 bases between them. Germline assignment: CDR1 SGDLS and CDR2 YYNGEE. The CDR3 length is 13 residues. The CDR3, as DNA: TGTGCCAGCAGTGACGCAGGGCGCACTGAAGCTTTCTTT. It translates to CASSDAGRTEAFF.

V usage is TRBV19 and J usage is TRBJ2-1, with D maybe TRBD1 (8 bases). The CDR3 runs 17 residues. Per germline, CDR1 LNHDA and CDR2 SQIVND (reference sequence). Trimming took 3 bases from V and 9 from J, leaving 24 bases between them. For the CDR3, the DNA is TGTGCCAGTAGTATTCCTCAGGGTTCGGGGGGACAGGCTGAGCAGTTCTTC. Amino acids: CASSIPQGSGGQAEQFF. The variable domain in full, completed from reference TRBV19 and TRBJ2-1, reads DGGITQSPKYLFRKEGQNVTLSCEQNLNHDAMYWYRQDPGQGLRLIYYSQIVNDFQKGDIAEGYSVSREKKESFPLTVTSAQKNPTAFYLCASSIPQGSGGQAEQFFGPGTRLTVL.

CDR3 in DNA: TGTGCCAGCAGCCCGATACTATCTGGAGGGCCGTACAATGAGCAGTTCTTC. Translating it yields CASSPILSGGPYNEQFF. This sequence joins TRBV11-2 and TRBJ2-1, with TRBD2 as a possible D gene (6 bases). Trimming removed 5 bases from V and 4 bases from J, with 21 bases in between. This CDR3 has 17 amino acids. Germline CDR1 SGHAT, CDR2 FQNNGV.

V usage is TRBV7-9 and J usage is TRBJ2-3; D is undetermined. This CDR3 is 14 amino acids long. The germline V gene has CDR1 SEHNR and CDR2 FQNEAQ (reference sequence). Trimming shortened V by 5 bases and J by 0 bases, and 9 bases separated the two germline ends. The chain's CDR3 is CASSADISTDTQYF. CDR3 DNA: TGTGCCAGCAGCGCCGACATCAGCACAGATACGCAGTATTTT.

The V and J genes are TRBV19 and TRBJ1-6, with D perhaps matching TRBD1 (6 bases). CDR3 size: 14 residues. With 6 bases removed from V and 9 bases from J, the gap between germline ends came to 15 bases. The germline gives CDR1 LNHDA, CDR2 SQIVND (reference sequence). Here the CDR3 reads CASSMTGRSSPLHF. The CDR3 nucleotides are TGTGCCAGTAGCATGACAGGTCGCAGTTCACCCCTCCACTTT.

The J gene is TRBJ2-1, the V gene TRBV1; TRBD2 is taken as the D call from the table, unchecked against the DNA. TRBV1 is a documented pseudogene. The CDR3 runs 16 residues. This chain's CDR3 is CTSSQVTSGSANEQFF. The CDR3, as DNA: TGCACCAGCAGCCAAGTTACTAGCGGGAGCGCGAATGAGCAGTTCTTC.